What follows describes a single TCR beta chain. This specimen comes from a study of blood T cell repertoires in COVID-19. On the study more broadly: The United States, Italy and Spain were the sources of the acute and convalescent COVID-19 samples.

The CDR3 consists of 16 residues. The J segment lost 1 base and the V segment lost 5 bases, leaving 6 bases of the junction unmatched. Germline V lookup: CDR1 MNHEY, CDR2 SMNVEV (reference sequence). In the original processing: Reference gene primer amplification gave nucleated cell count estimates. Here immunoSEQ multiplex PCR was the method, and the copy in TCRdb shows in-frame clones only, minus some. V and J calls and clone size follow that table, whereas D and trimming were derived from the DNA. The sample has 200,000 or so clones; around nine tenths are singletons. The sequenced material came from peripheral blood. This clonotype was obtained from a woman aged 60 to 75 with acute or convalescent COVID-19. This chain connects TRBV27 to TRBJ2-2, with 8 bases lining up with TRBD2. CDR3 sequence reads: CASSPPGRGNTGELFF. Here the CDR3 DNA reads TGTGCCAGCAGTCCACCCGGGAGGGGGAACACCGGGGAGCTGTTTTTT.